These T cell receptor beta chains were read from a single sample in a study of spatial heterogeneity in lung cancer. TCRdb called the 5' RACE reads again in MiXCR, with one record for every CDR3 protein. The sample lists over 8,500 distinct CDR3 sequences, over 9.5% occurring once. Specimen: lung tumor tissue, collected at surgery. The receptor source for this set is a male donor with early-stage non-small cell lung cancer. The CDR3 runs from the conserved cysteine through the conserved F or W. The D gene is left open where the match is weak. Clone size is not always given. Where it is, it says once, few, many or a class for expanded clones.

V	D	J	size	DNA	CDR3
TRBV2	NA	TRBJ1-5	few	TGTGCCAGCAGCTGGGAATATGAGCCCCAGCATTTT	CASSWEYEPQHF
TRBV20-1	TRBD2	TRBJ2-5	few	TGCAGTGCCACAGGACTAGCGGGGGCGTACCAAGAGACCCAGTACTTC	CSATGLAGAYQETQYF
TRBV28	TRBD1	TRBJ1-1	NA	TGTGCCAGCGGGACAGCAAACACTGAAGCTTTCTTT	CASGTANTEAFF
TRBV3-1	NA	TRBJ1-1	few	TGTGCCAGCAGCCAAGCAAATAGGGGATTTTGGACTGAAGCTTTCTTT	CASSQANRGFWTEAFF
TRBV10-3	NA	TRBJ1-3	NA	TGTGCCATCTCTCGGCAGGGAGGCTCTGGAAACACCATATATTTT	CAISRQGGSGNTIYF
TRBV11-3	TRBD1	TRBJ2-1	NA	TGTGCCAGCAGCCCCGAGGACAGGCACAATGAGCAGTTCTTC	CASSPEDRHNEQFF
TRBV9	NA	TRBJ2-1	NA	TGTGCCAGCAGCCGGACAGAAACCCTGAGCTCCTACAATGAGCAGTTCTTC	CASSRTETLSSYNEQFF
TRBV5-8	TRBD1	TRBJ2-2	few	TGTGCCAGCAGCTTTCGGACAGGGAACACCGGGGAGCTGTTTTTT	CASSFRTGNTGELFF
TRBV7-9	NA	TRBJ2-5	large	TGTGCCAGCAGCTCCGACAGGTGGCAGGACGAGACCCAGTACTTC	CASSSDRWQDETQYF
TRBV5-1	TRBD2	TRBJ2-1	NA	TGCGCCAGCACCACTAGCGGGAGGAATGAGCAGTTCTTC	CASTTSGRNEQFF
TRBV20-1	TRBD1	TRBJ1-4	few	TGCAGTGCTAGAGTCACAGGGGGCGGGAATGAAAAACTGTTTTTT	CSARVTGGGNEKLFF
TRBV21-1	NA	TRBJ1-5	few	TGTGCCAGCAGCAAAGGGACCGGGCCCCATCAGCCCCAGCATTTT	CASSKGTGPHQPQHF
TRBV5-1	NA	TRBJ2-3	many	TGCGCCAGCAGCCCTAGCCTTAGCACAGATACGCAGTATTTT	CASSPSLSTDTQYF
TRBV28	NA	TRBJ2-2	NA	TGTGCCAGCAGTTCCCCCCCCACGAACACCGGGGAGCTGTTTTTT	CASSSPPTNTGELFF
TRBV5-1	NA	TRBJ2-2	many	TGCGCCAGCAGCTTGGAAGGGGCCGCCGGGGAGCTGTTTTTT	CASSLEGAAGELFF
TRBV3-1	NA	TRBJ2-7	many	TGTGCCAGCAGCCAAGCGGGTTACCCCTACGAGCAGTACTTC	CASSQAGYPYEQYF
TRBV28	NA	TRBJ1-5	many	TGTGCCAGCAGGGAGCAGGCGTTCTGGAGCAATCAGCCCCAGCATTTT	CASREQAFWSNQPQHF